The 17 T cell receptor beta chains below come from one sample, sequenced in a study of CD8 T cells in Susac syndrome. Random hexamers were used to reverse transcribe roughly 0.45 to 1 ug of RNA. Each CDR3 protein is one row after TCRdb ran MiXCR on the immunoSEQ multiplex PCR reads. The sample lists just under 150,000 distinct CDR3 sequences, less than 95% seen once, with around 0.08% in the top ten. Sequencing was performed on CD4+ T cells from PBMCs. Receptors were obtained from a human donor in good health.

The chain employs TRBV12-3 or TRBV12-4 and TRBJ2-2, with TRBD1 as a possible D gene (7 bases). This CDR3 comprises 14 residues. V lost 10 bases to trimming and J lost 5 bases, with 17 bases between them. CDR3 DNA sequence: TGTGCCACCGGCTACAGGGGAGGAACCGGGGAGCTGTTTTTT. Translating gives CATGYRGGTGELFF.

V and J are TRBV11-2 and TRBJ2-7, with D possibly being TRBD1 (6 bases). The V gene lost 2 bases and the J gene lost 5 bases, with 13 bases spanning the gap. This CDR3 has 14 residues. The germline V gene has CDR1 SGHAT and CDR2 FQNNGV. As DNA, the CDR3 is TGTGCCAGCAGCTTACCCGGACAGTACAACGAGCAGTACTTC. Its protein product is CASSLPGQYNEQYF.

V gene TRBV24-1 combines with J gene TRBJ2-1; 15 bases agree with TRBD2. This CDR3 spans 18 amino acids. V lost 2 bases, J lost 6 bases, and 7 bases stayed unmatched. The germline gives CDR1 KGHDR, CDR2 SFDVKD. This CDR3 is CATSDSGLAGGPGNEQFF. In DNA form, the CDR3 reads TGTGCCACCAGTGATTCCGGACTAGCGGGAGGGCCTGGCAATGAGCAGTTCTTC.

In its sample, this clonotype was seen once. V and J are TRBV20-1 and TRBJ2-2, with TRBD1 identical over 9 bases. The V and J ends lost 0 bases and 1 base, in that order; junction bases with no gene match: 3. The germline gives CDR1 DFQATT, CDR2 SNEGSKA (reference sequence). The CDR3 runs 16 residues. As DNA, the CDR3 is TGCAGTGCTAGAGATGAGGGACAGGGGAACACCGGGGAGCTGTTTTTT. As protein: CSARDEGQGNTGELFF.

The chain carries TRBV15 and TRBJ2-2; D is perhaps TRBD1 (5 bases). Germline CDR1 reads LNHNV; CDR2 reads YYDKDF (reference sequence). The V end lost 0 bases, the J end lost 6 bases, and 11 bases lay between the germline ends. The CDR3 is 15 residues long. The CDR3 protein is CATSRDQSGPGELFF. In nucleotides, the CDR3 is TGTGCCACCAGCAGAGATCAATCAGGGCCCGGGGAGCTGTTTTTT.

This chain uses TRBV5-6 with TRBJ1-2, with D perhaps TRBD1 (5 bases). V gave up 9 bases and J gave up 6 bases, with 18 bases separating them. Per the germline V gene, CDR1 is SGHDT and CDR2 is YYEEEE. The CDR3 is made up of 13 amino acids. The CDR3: CATLSTRGHGYTF. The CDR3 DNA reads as TGTGCCACCCTATCTACGAGGGGTCATGGCTACACCTTC.

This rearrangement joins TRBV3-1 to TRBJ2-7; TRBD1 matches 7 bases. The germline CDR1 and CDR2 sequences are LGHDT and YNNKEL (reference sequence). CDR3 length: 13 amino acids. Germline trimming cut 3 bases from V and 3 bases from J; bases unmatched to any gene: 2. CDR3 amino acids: CASSQGQYYEQYF. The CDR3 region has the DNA TGTGCCAGCAGCCAGGGACAGTACTACGAGCAGTACTTC.

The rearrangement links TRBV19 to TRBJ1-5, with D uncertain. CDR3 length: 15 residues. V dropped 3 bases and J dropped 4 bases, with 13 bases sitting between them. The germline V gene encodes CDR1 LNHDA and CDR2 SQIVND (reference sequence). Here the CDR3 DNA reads TGTGCCAGTAGTATCTCATTGGGTCCTAATCAGCCCCAGCATTTT. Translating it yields CASSISLGPNQPQHF.

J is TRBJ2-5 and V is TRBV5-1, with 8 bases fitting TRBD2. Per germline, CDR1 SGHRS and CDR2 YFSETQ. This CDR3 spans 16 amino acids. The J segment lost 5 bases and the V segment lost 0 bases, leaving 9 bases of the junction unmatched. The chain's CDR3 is CASSLGQRETHETQYF. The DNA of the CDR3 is TGCGCCAGCAGCTTGGGCCAGCGGGAGACCCATGAGACCCAGTACTTC.

CDR3 nucleotide sequence: TGTGCCATCAGTGAGTCGGGACAGTCGAACATTCAGTACTTC. Translation: CAISESGQSNIQYF. V is TRBV10-3 and J is TRBJ2-4, with 7 bases identical to TRBD1. V trimming: 0 bases; J trimming: 7 bases; junction bases outside the gene matches: 3. Germline CDR1 reads ENHRY; CDR2 reads SYGVKD. CDR3 size: 14 residues.

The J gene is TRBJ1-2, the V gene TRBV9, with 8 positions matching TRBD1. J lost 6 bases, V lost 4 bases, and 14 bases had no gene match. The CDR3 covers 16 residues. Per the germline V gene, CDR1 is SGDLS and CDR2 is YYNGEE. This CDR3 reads CASSHLRQGIGHGYTF. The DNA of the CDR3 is TGTGCCAGCAGCCACCTAAGACAGGGGATCGGCCATGGCTACACCTTC. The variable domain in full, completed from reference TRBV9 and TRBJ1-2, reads DSGVTQTPKHLITATGQRVTLRCSPRSGDLSVYWYQQSLDQGLQFLIQYYNGEERAKGNILERFSAQQFPDLHSELNLSSLELGDSALYFCASSHLRQGIGHGYTFGSGTRLTVV.

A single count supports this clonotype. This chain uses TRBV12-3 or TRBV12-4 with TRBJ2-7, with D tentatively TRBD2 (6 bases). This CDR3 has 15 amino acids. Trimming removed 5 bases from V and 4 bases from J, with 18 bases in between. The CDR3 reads CASSPQGRIGYEQYF. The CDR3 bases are TGTGCCAGCAGTCCCCAAGGGAGGATTGGATACGAGCAGTACTTC.

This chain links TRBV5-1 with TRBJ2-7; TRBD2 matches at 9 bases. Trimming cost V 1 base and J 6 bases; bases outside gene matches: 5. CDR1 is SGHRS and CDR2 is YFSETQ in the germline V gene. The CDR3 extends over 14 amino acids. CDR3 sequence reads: CASSLIAGVSEQYF. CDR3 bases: TGCGCCAGCAGCTTGATAGCGGGAGTTTCCGAGCAGTACTTC.

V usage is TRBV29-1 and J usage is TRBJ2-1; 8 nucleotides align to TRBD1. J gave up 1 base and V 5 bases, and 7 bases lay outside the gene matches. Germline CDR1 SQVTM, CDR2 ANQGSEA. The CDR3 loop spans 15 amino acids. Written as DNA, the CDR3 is TGCAGCGTTCCGGGACAGGCCGGGTCCTACAATGAGCAGTTCTTC. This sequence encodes CSVPGQAGSYNEQFF.

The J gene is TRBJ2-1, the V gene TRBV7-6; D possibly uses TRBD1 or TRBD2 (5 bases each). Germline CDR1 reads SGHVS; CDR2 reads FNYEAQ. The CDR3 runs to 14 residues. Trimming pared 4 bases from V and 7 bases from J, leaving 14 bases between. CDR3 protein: CASSSAPGRNEQFF. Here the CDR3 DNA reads TGTGCCAGCAGCTCCGCTCCGGGGCGAAATGAGCAGTTCTTC.

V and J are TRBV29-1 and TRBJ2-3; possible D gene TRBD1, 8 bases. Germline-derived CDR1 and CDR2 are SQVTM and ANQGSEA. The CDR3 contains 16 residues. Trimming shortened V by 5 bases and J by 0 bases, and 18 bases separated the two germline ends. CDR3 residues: CSVPGEGQASTDTQYF. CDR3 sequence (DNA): TGCAGCGTTCCGGGGGAGGGACAGGCTAGCACAGATACGCAGTATTTT.

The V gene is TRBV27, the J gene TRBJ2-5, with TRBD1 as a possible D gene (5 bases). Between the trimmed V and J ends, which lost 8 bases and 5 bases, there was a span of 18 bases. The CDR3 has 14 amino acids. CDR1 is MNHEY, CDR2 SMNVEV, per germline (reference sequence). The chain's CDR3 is CASSRVGAWETQYF. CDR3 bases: TGTGCCAGCTCGAGAGTAGGGGCTTGGGAGACCCAGTACTTC.